Each of the 11 T cell receptor beta chains below was sequenced from the same sample in a study of cytomegalovirus exposure and HLA in healthy donors. Some clones are missing from TCRdb's copy, which holds only in-frame ones; the method was immunoSEQ multiplex PCR. This table has under 200,000 clones, roughly 86% appearing once. The sample taken for sequencing was PBMCs. These TCRs come from a man aged 18 to 35 in good health and CMV-seropositive.

The chain employs TRBV4-1 and TRBJ2-6; 8 bases align to TRBD2. CDR3 length equals 19 residues. J lost 1 base, V lost 0 bases, and 8 bases had no gene match. Germline CDR1 reads MGHRA; CDR2 reads YSYEKL. The CDR3 reads CASSQEPQRGPSGANVLTF. CDR3 nucleotides: TGCGCCAGCAGCCAAGAACCCCAGCGGGGGCCGTCTGGGGCCAACGTCCTGACTTTC.

The CDR3 is CARRTGAYEQYF. CDR3 nucleotide sequence: TGTGCCAGACGGACGGGAGCCTACGAGCAGTACTTC. The chain couples TRBV2 to TRBJ2-7; tentative D call: TRBD2 (6 bases). Trimming left V 9 bases short and J 2 bases short, with 11 bases between. Germline V gene lookup returns CDR1 SNHLY and CDR2 FYNNEI. The CDR3 extends over 12 amino acids.

The chain carries TRBV2 and TRBJ2-2, with D possibly TRBD1 on 6 matching bases. The CDR3 is 15 amino acids. The germline V gene has CDR1 SNHLY and CDR2 FYNNEI. Trimming left V 6 bases short and J 0 bases short, with 11 bases between. CDR3 loop: CASRRGTANTGELFF. The CDR3 bases are TGTGCCAGCAGGAGGGGGACGGCGAACACCGGGGAGCTGTTTTTT.

The J gene is TRBJ2-7, the V gene TRBV4-1; the match to TRBD1 covers 8 bases. The CDR3 covers 15 residues. The germline V gene encodes CDR1 MGHRA and CDR2 YSYEKL. J lost 5 bases, V lost 1 base, and 7 bases had no gene match. CDR3 nucleotides: TGCGCCAGCAGCCAAGTTGCAGGGGGCGACGACGAGCAGTACTTC. This sequence encodes CASSQVAGGDDEQYF.

The V gene is TRBV11-2, the J gene TRBJ2-3, with D uncertain. Germline lookup yields CDR1 SGHAT and CDR2 FQNNGV. This CDR3 has 16 residues. Trimming removed 1 base from V and 2 bases from J, with 13 bases in between. CDR3 DNA sequence: TGTGCCAGCAGCTTAGTGGGCCAACAATACACAGATACGCAGTATTTT. Translated, it gives CASSLVGQQYTDTQYF. The entire variable domain, with the rest obtained from reference TRBV11-2 and TRBJ2-3, is as follows: EAGVAQSPRYKIIEKRQSVAFWCNPISGHATLYWYQQILGQGPKLLIQFQNNGVVDDSQLPKDRFSAERLKGVDSTLKIQPAKLEDSAVYLCASSLVGQQYTDTQYFGPGTRLTVL.

The chain uses TRBV30 and TRBJ2-1, with a possible D match to TRBD2 (5 bases). V lost 0 bases to trimming and J lost 0 bases, with 9 bases between them. Germline CDR1 reads GTSNPN; CDR2 reads SVGIG (reference sequence). The CDR3 is made up of 15 amino acids. The chain's CDR3 is CAWSVRGSSYNEQFF. CDR3 nucleotides: TGTGCCTGGAGTGTACGGGGAAGCTCCTACAATGAGCAGTTCTTC.

This chain connects TRBV28 to TRBJ1-2, with unresolved D. The V gene's germline CDR1 is MDHEN and CDR2 SYDVKM. V shed 7 bases and J shed 0 bases, with 12 bases lying between them. The CDR3 is 14 amino acids. The CDR3 region is CASNLGGANYGYTF. CDR3 DNA sequence: TGTGCCAGCAATCTTGGCGGTGCTAACTATGGCTACACCTTC.

The chain combines TRBV18 with TRBJ2-1; 7 bases line up with TRBD2. This CDR3 has 16 amino acids. Germline V CDR1 and CDR2: KGHSH, LQKENI. The V segment lost 6 bases and the J segment 0 bases; nucleotides outside the gene matches: 8. The CDR3 reads CASSRSSGSSYNEQFF. The CDR3 DNA reads TGTGCCAGCTCTAGATCTAGCGGAAGCTCCTACAATGAGCAGTTCTTC.

The chain joins TRBV13 to TRBJ2-1, with D perhaps matching TRBD1 (6 bases). CDR3 length: 17 amino acids. From germline, CDR1 is PRHDT and CDR2 FYEKMQ (reference sequence). Trimming pared 1 base from V and 4 bases from J, leaving 17 bases between. CDR3 nucleotide sequence: TGTGCCAGCAGCTTAGCGCCACAGGGCCTTGTTTACAATGAGCAGTTCTTC. This sequence encodes CASSLAPQGLVYNEQFF.

V usage is TRBV14 and J usage is TRBJ1-1; D is unclear. Between the trimmed V and J ends, which lost 5 bases and 5 bases, there was a span of 12 bases. This CDR3 is 13 amino acids long. Germline CDR1 is SGHDN and CDR2 is FVKESK. The CDR3 loop reads CASSSRPGTEAFF. In nucleotides, the CDR3 is TGTGCCAGCAGCTCACGCCCCGGGACTGAAGCTTTCTTT.

The chain links TRBV11-3 to TRBJ2-7; TRBD1 might be the D (6 bases). Germline V gene lookup returns CDR1 SGHNT and CDR2 YENEEA. The V end lost 1 base, the J end lost 0 bases, and 16 bases lay between the germline ends. The CDR3 spans 17 residues. CDR3 protein: CASSLAPTADSSYEQYF. DNA of the CDR3: TGTGCCAGCAGCTTAGCTCCCACAGCGGACAGCTCCTACGAGCAGTACTTC.